Shown below are 18 T cell receptor beta chains from a single sample sequenced in a study of PD-1 blockade in classical Hodgkin lymphoma. Indicated time point: newly diagnosed, previously untreated cHL patient sample. It was by magnetic negative selection that CD8+ T cells were isolated from thawed PBMCs. The repertoire was sequenced with immunoSEQ multiplex PCR; TCRdb's copy has only in-frame clones and lacks some. Of about 15,000 clones listed, about 91% are singletons. The sample consisted of CD8+ T cells from blood. These receptors originate from a human donor with classical Hodgkin lymphoma.

The chain couples TRBV7-8 to TRBJ2-1; 7 nucleotides align to TRBD2. Germline loops: CDR1 SGHVS, CDR2 FQNEAQ. CDR3 size: 22 residues. Trimming cost V 0 bases and J 0 bases; bases outside gene matches: 20. The CDR3 sequence: CASSLAPREWIEGLYSYNEQFF. The CDR3 DNA follows: TGTGCCAGCAGCTTAGCCCCGCGGGAGTGGATCGAAGGACTATACTCCTACAATGAGCAGTTCTTC.

The chain uses TRBV6-5 and TRBJ1-6; TRBD1 aligns across 7 bases. Trimming removed 3 bases from V and 11 bases from J; junction bases left unmatched: 4. The CDR3 loop spans 13 amino acids. Per germline, CDR1 MNHEY and CDR2 SVGAGI. This CDR3 is CASSYGQGAPLHF. The CDR3 DNA sequence: TGTGCCAGCAGTTATGGGCAGGGGGCACCCCTCCACTTT.

The chain couples TRBV6-5 to TRBJ2-1; 7 nucleotides match TRBD2. Germline CDR1 MNHEY, CDR2 SVGAGI. CDR3 length equals 16 residues. V trimming: 2 bases; J trimming: 0 bases; junction bases outside the gene matches: 4. The CDR3 region is CASSYVAGVSYNEQFF. DNA for the CDR3: TGTGCCAGCAGTTACGTCGCGGGAGTCTCCTACAATGAGCAGTTCTTC.

V usage is TRBV18 and J usage is TRBJ2-5, with D maybe TRBD2 (5 bases). Trimming left V 3 bases short and J 4 bases short, with 18 bases between. The V gene's germline CDR1 is KGHSH and CDR2 LQKENI. CDR3 length: 16 amino acids. The CDR3 here is CASSPSTGLNPETQYF. CDR3 coding DNA: TGTGCCAGCTCACCCTCTACCGGACTCAATCCAGAGACCCAGTACTTC.

This chain joins TRBV7-9 and TRBJ1-1; D gene unclear. CDR3 length: 12 residues. V was cut by 3 bases and J by 9 bases, with 11 bases left in between. The germline V gene encodes CDR1 SEHNR and CDR2 FQNEAQ (reference sequence). The CDR3 sequence: CASSFGPRQAFF. CDR3 coding DNA: TGTGCCAGCAGCTTTGGTCCTCGGCAAGCTTTCTTT.

DNA of the CDR3: TGTGCCAGCAGCCAGATCCCAGGGAAGGCAGATACGCAGTATTTT. Translation: CASSQIPGKADTQYF. The chain recombines TRBV7-3 with TRBJ2-3, with D perhaps TRBD1 (5 bases). CDR1 SGHTA and CDR2 FQGTGA come from the germline V gene. Trimming removed 5 bases at V and 4 bases at J, with 16 bases between. The CDR3 covers 15 residues.

V and J are TRBV7-9 and TRBJ2-6; 9 positions agree with TRBD1. CDR1 is SEHNR, CDR2 FQNEAQ, per germline (reference sequence). CDR3 length equals 19 residues. V shed 5 bases and J 2 bases; nucleotides not matched to a gene: 13. CDR3 residues: CASSAAPGTGRAGANVLTF. CDR3 bases: TGTGCCAGCAGCGCGGCCCCCGGGACAGGGAGGGCTGGGGCCAACGTCCTGACTTTC.

The chain has TRBV6-5 and TRBJ2-2; D unclear. The ends were cut back, 7 bases at V and 6 bases at J, with 6 bases in the middle. Germline assignment: CDR1 MNHEY and CDR2 SVGAGI. This CDR3 has 11 residues. DNA of the CDR3: TGTGCCAGCACCATACCCGGGGAGCTGTTTTTT. Translating it yields CASTIPGELFF.

V usage is TRBV2 and J usage is TRBJ1-1, with TRBD1 as a possible D gene (5 bases). This CDR3 contains 13 residues. CDR1 is SNHLY and CDR2 is FYNNEI in the germline V gene. V was pared by 6 bases and J by 3 bases, with 11 bases between. CDR3 DNA: TGTGCCAGCAGCGATCAGGGTTACACTGAAGCTTTCTTT. Translated: CASSDQGYTEAFF.

The chain uses TRBV6-1 and TRBJ1-2; D gene unclear. This CDR3 has 14 residues. The V end lost 0 bases, the J end lost 6 bases, and 11 bases lay between the germline ends. CDR1 and CDR2 (germline): MNHNS, SASEGT. Here the CDR3 reads CASSEARGLDGYTF. The CDR3 DNA is TGTGCCAGCAGTGAAGCGAGAGGTCTAGATGGCTACACCTTC.

This clone came up once. This sequence joins TRBV4-1 and TRBJ2-7; 9 bases are shared with TRBD2. This CDR3 is built from 17 residues. CDR1 and CDR2 (germline): MGHRA, YSYEKL. Trimming took 1 base from V and 0 from J; bases not matched to a gene: 7. As DNA, the CDR3 is TGCGCCAGCAGCCAAGTTTTCCTAGCGGGGTCCTCCTACGAGCAGTACTTC. This encodes CASSQVFLAGSSYEQYF.

CDR3 region: CASSRPGGENLDEQYV. The CDR3, as DNA: TGTGCCAGCAGCCGCCCAGGGGGCGAAAACCTGGACGAGCAGTACGTC. The V and J genes are TRBV7-2 and TRBJ2-7; 8 nucleotides line up with TRBD1. Unmatched junction bases numbered 14, after V lost 5 bases and J lost 5 bases. Germline values: CDR1 SGHTA, CDR2 FQGNSA. The length of the CDR3 is 16 residues.

For this clone: Sequence at one end of the junction differs from germline and may be a read error. The gene calls are TRBV29-1 and TRBJ1-1; tentatively, D is TRBD1 (5 bases). The CDR3 has 12 residues. From germline, CDR1 is SQVTM and CDR2 ANQGSEA. This chain's CDR3 is CSAEPGTVEAFF. CDR3 nucleotide sequence: TGCAGCGCTGAACCCGGGACGGTTGAAGCTTTCTTT. Variable domain in full (rest from reference TRBV29-1 and TRBJ1-1): SAVISQKPSRDICQRGTSLTIQCQVDSQVTMMFWYRQQPGQSLTLIATANQGSEATYESGFVIDKFPISRPNLTFSTLTVSNMSPEDSSIYLCSAEPGTVEAFFGQGTRLTVV.

The chain has TRBV19 and TRBJ1-4; D is undetermined. With 2 bases removed from V and 8 bases from J, the gap between germline ends came to 6 bases. The germline V gene encodes CDR1 LNHDA and CDR2 SQIVND (reference sequence). This CDR3 is 12 amino acids long. The CDR3 DNA sequence: TGTGCCAGTAGTATAATGGACGAAAAACTGTTTTTT. Its translation: CASSIMDEKLFF.

This clone was observed once. The CDR3 here is CASRSQGASDEQFF. CDR3 nucleotide sequence: TGTGCCAGCAGGTCACAGGGGGCGTCGGATGAGCAGTTCTTC. The V gene is TRBV11-2, the J gene TRBJ2-1; 9 bases agree with TRBD1. Germline loops: CDR1 SGHAT, CDR2 FQNNGV. CDR3 length equals 14 residues. V gave up 6 bases and J gave up 8 bases; unmatched junction bases: 8.

The rearrangement uses TRBV10-2 and TRBJ1-1, with 7 bases that match TRBD1. V lost 7 bases and J lost 3; bases outside the gene matches: 5. This CDR3 spans 13 amino acids. CDR1 is WSHSY and CDR2 is SAAADI in the germline V gene. The CDR3 spells CASISGGDTEAFF. DNA for the CDR3: TGCGCCAGCATTTCAGGGGGGGACACTGAAGCTTTCTTT.

The rearrangement links TRBV7-9 to TRBJ2-1; D call uncertain. CDR1 is SEHNR and CDR2 is FQNEAQ in the germline V gene (reference sequence). This CDR3 is built from 13 residues. Trimming pared 6 bases from V and 4 bases from J, leaving 10 bases between. This chain's CDR3 is CASRNSEYNEQFF. DNA for the CDR3: TGTGCCAGCAGAAATAGTGAGTACAATGAGCAGTTCTTC.

The chain employs TRBV18 and TRBJ2-4, with D uncertain. There are 15 residues in the CDR3. Germline V gene sequence: CDR1 KGHSH, CDR2 LQKENI. The V end was cut by 0 bases, the J end by 2 bases, with 8 bases between. The CDR3 DNA reads as TGTGCCAGCTCACCACCCCCGGAGCCCAAAAACATTCAGTACTTC. This codes for CASSPPPEPKNIQYF.